The TCR beta chain under discussion was sequenced for a study of T cell responses to AZD1222 COVID-19 vaccine (dated by TCRdb to the early 2020s). Background for the entire study: AZD1222 recipients whose second dose came at about 4 weeks and those whose second dose came at about 12 weeks were combined into one group, since spike-specific TCR depth and breadth did not differ between the two schedules. TCR sequencing was performed for roughly 250 trial participants, of whom about 200 were given two doses of AZD1222 and around 25 were given two doses of MenACWY control vaccine. Trial participants were enrolled by age into subgroups of 18-55, 56-69 and 70-plus years, and around 140, 26 and 57 TCR-sequenced participants, respectively, were included in these subgroups.

This specimen's time point label, interpreted: baseline before first vaccination. The vaccinee samples were drawn from two UK trials, COV001 and COV002, one of which was a single-blind randomized controlled phase 2/3 trial testing AZD1222 (ChAdOx1 nCoV-19) in healthy adults. For TCRbeta chain sequencing, PBMC samples were collected from trial participants at day 0 and at day 28 after the second dose. Regarding this clone: This receptor's antigen is unknown. Nothing much larger sits one base from this clone, and base qualities are not available.

The CDR3 regions of human TCRbeta chains were analyzed by immunosequencing. The authors processed their data as follows. TCRs in the repertoires were matched against a reference library of SARS-CoV-2-specific TCRs that had been generated with the MIRA antigen-specificity platform. Breadth was defined as the fraction of unique TCRs that were SARS-CoV-2-associated. Depth was defined as the fraction of total T cells that were SARS-CoV-2-associated. Using the MIRA data, each spike-specific TCR was mapped to the spike region that the TCR reacts to and placed in a CD4 or CD8 class. Log10-transformed breadth and depth values were compared by one-way ANOVA with Sidak's multiple comparisons tests. Here the immuneACCESS table is served through TCRdb, limited to in-frame sequences with V and J called. Missing clones are a known gap in these copies; in checked studies unresolved V genes cover under half, and the rest lacks a known reason. The DNA was the basis for D and trimming; V, J and clone size are from that table. The sample table lists about 150,000 clones, about 85% of them with a count of one. Together, the top ten hold 3% to 3.5% of the sample.

CDR1 and CDR2 are read off the germline V gene (reference sequence) as SGHNT and YYREEE. V lost 0 bases and J lost 5 bases; the stretch between them is 11 bases long. The CDR3, from cysteine to phenylalanine, totals 14 residues. Only the CDR3 DNA is retained, 42 bases long and in frame from the first base. The investigation overall reported the following: Because no day 14 peak-response samples were available, the repertoires could be characterized only after the peak T cell response. In the small 56-69-year group, the increase in depth fell short of significance, most likely because of low power. Reportedly, close to half of the unique spike-specific TCRs recognized epitopes lying outside the regions that are mutated in the B.1.351 and B.1.1.7 variants. Only 5 to 7 AZD1222 recipients were SARS-CoV-2 seropositive at baseline, limiting conclusions about previously exposed vaccinees. After two AZD1222 doses, both the breadth and the depth of spike-specific TCRs were significantly higher than at day 0 and than in MenACWY recipients. Vaccine-associated CD4 TCRs spanned the whole spike protein, with dominant responses in regions 160-218 and 743-854. Most participants were white British and females outnumbered males, and the authors suggested that clonal diversity may have been underestimated.

This chain is built from TRBV5-4 and TRBJ2-5, with no confident D gene call. Source: peripheral blood, taken on day 0 of AZD1222 vaccination. The sequence was obtained from an adult in good health. In nucleotides, the sequence is TGTGCCAGCAGCTTGGATGGGGTTACGGAGACCCAGTACTTC. Its protein is CASSLDGVTETQYF. The full variable domain, completed from the reference TRBV5-4 and TRBJ2-5 proteins outside the CDR3, reads ETGVTQSPTHLIKTRGQQVTLRCSSQSGHNTVSWYQQALGQGPQFIFQYYREEENGRGNFPPRFSGLQFPNYSSELNVNALELDDSALYLCASSLDGVTETQYFGPGTRLLVL.